Shown below are 30 T cell receptor beta chains from a single sample sequenced in a study of T cell responses to AZD1222 COVID-19 vaccine. Profiling relied on immunoSEQ multiplex PCR, and the TCRdb table lists in-frame clones only, not all of them. The sample records more than 150,000 clones, 94% being singletons. Specimen: peripheral blood, collected 28 days after the second AZD1222 dose. These receptors all come from an adult who received the AZD1222 COVID-19 vaccine.

The V call is TRBV10-1, the J call TRBJ1-6, with TRBD1 matching 8 bases. J lost 0 bases, V lost 4 bases, and 5 bases had no gene match. The CDR3 spans 17 residues. CDR1 is WNHNN, CDR2 SYGVQD, per germline (reference sequence). The CDR3 nucleotides read TGCGCCAGCAGTGGGACAGGGACAAACTCCTATAATTCACCCCTCCACTTT. This codes for CASSGTGTNSYNSPLHF.

This chain connects TRBV6-6 to TRBJ1-6, with D unresolved. The CDR3 has 14 amino acids. The germline V gene has CDR1 MNHNY and CDR2 SVGAGI (reference sequence). Trimming took 2 bases from V and 7 from J, leaving 9 bases between them. CDR3 in amino acids: CASSYGQKNSPLHF. CDR3 nucleotide sequence: TGTGCCAGCAGTTACGGGCAAAAGAATTCACCCCTCCACTTT.

V is TRBV10-3 and J is TRBJ2-5, with TRBD2 matching over 11 bases. Germline V gene data show CDR1 as ENHRY and CDR2 as SYGVKD. The V segment lost 7 bases and the J segment 5 bases; nucleotides outside the gene matches: 12. This CDR3 is 16 amino acids long. This chain's CDR3 is CAIKGEASGRTETQYF. DNA for the CDR3: TGTGCCATCAAAGGGGAGGCTAGCGGGAGGACGGAGACCCAGTACTTC.

The genes are TRBV7-9 and TRBJ2-7; D ambiguous. With 7 bases removed from V and 2 bases from J, the gap between germline ends came to 12 bases. The germline V gene encodes CDR1 SEHNR and CDR2 FQNEAQ (reference sequence). The CDR3 extends over 13 amino acids. DNA of the CDR3: TGTGCCAGCACGGGCCAACAGACCTACGAGCAGTACTTC. Protein: CASTGQQTYEQYF.

This chain joins TRBV5-1 and TRBJ1-1, with TRBD1 matching 8 bases. This CDR3 is 15 amino acids long. Losses at the gene ends were 6 bases for V and 1 base for J; bases not matched to a gene: 8. CDR1 and CDR2 (germline): SGHRS, YFSETQ. CDR3 coding DNA: TGCGCCAGCACCCCTGGGGGACAGGAGAACACTGAAGCTTTCTTT. Protein product: CASTPGGQENTEAFF.

CDR3 in DNA: TGTGCCAGCAGGCCCGGACAGGGGGCCTATGGCTACACCTTC. The encoded protein is CASRPGQGAYGYTF. J is TRBJ1-2 and V is TRBV6-6; 11 bases match TRBD1. Germline-derived CDR1 and CDR2 are MNHNY and SVGAGI (reference sequence). Trimming removed 6 bases from V and 4 bases from J; junction bases left unmatched: 4. This CDR3 comprises 14 residues.

J is TRBJ1-2 and V is TRBV5-6; 8 bases are shared with TRBD1. V dropped 0 bases and J dropped 4; count of bases not matched to a gene: 2. Germline V CDR1 and CDR2: SGHDT, YYEEEE. There are 14 residues in the CDR3. The chain's CDR3 is CASSLGQGPYGYTF. The CDR3, as DNA: TGTGCCAGCAGCTTGGGACAGGGGCCCTATGGCTACACCTTC.

The chain carries TRBV7-6 and TRBJ2-5, with TRBD2 matching over 7 bases. The CDR3 has 15 amino acids. J gave up 1 base and V 0 bases, and 2 bases lay outside the gene matches. The germline gives CDR1 SGHVS, CDR2 FNYEAQ. The DNA of the CDR3 is TGTGCCAGCAGCTTAGCGGGAGGGTCCCAAGAGACCCAGTACTTC. Translating it yields CASSLAGGSQETQYF. Drawing the rest from reference TRBV7-6 and TRBJ2-5, the complete variable domain is GAGVSQSPRYKVTKRGQDVALRCDPISGHVSLYWYRQALGQGPEFLTYFNYEAQQDKSGLPNDRFSAERPEGSISTLTIQRTEQRDSAMYRCASSLAGGSQETQYFGPGTRLLVL.

V gene TRBV6-5 combines with J gene TRBJ2-1; D uncertain. This CDR3 is built from 14 residues. V shed 7 bases and J shed 6 bases, with 16 bases lying between them. Per germline, CDR1 MNHEY and CDR2 SVGAGI. The CDR3 DNA reads TGTGCCAGCATGGGCAATATTAATAGCAATGAGCAGTTCTTC. The encoded protein is CASMGNINSNEQFF.

The chain combines TRBV3-1 (or the pseudogene TRBV3-2) with TRBJ1-2; D is uncertain. V was shortened by 4 bases and J by 4 bases, with 10 bases between the two germline ends. This CDR3 region has 13 residues. Germline-derived CDR1 and CDR2 are LGHDT and YNNKEL (reference sequence). CDR3 DNA: TGTGCCAGCAGCCCGGGAGGCCTCTATGGCTACACCTTC. It codes for CASSPGGLYGYTF.

The V call is TRBV2, the J call TRBJ2-1; D may correspond to TRBD1 or TRBD2 (5 bases each). Trimming shortened V by 5 bases and J by 3 bases, and 11 bases separated the two germline ends. The V gene's germline CDR1 is SNHLY and CDR2 FYNNEI. The CDR3 spans 14 residues. The CDR3 DNA follows: TGTGCCAGCAGTTTTGGGGGTATCTACAATGAGCAGTTCTTC. Translated: CASSFGGIYNEQFF. The whole variable domain, filled in from reference TRBV2 and TRBJ2-1, reads EPEVTQTPSHQVTQMGQEVILRCVPISNHLYFYWYRQILGQKVEFLVSFYNNEISEKSEIFDDQFSVERPDGSNFTLKIRSTKLEDSAMYFCASSFGGIYNEQFFGPGTRLTVL.

The chain recombines TRBV27 with TRBJ1-6; D unclear. Germline V gene lookup returns CDR1 MNHEY and CDR2 SMNVEV (reference sequence). The V and J ends lost 3 bases and 8 bases respectively, with 11 bases between them. CDR3 length: 14 amino acids. The CDR3 is CASSFSFPDSPLHF. The CDR3, as DNA: TGTGCCAGCAGTTTTTCGTTCCCGGATTCACCCCTCCACTTT.

The J gene is TRBJ1-1, the V gene TRBV18; D perhaps matches TRBD1 (6 bases). In germline, CDR1 is KGHSH, CDR2 LQKENI. V lost 1 base, J lost 2 bases, and 11 bases lay in between. This CDR3 region has 15 residues. The CDR3 reads CASSPQEQGNTEAFF. DNA for the CDR3: TGTGCCAGCTCACCACAAGAACAGGGAAACACTGAAGCTTTCTTT.

The genes are TRBV10-3 and TRBJ1-6, with 7 bases that match TRBD1. V lost 3 bases and J lost 5; bases outside the gene matches: 4. This CDR3 has 15 residues. In germline, CDR1 is ENHRY, CDR2 SYGVKD. The DNA of the CDR3 is TGTGCCATCAGTGACGCCGGGACAGATAATTCACCCCTCCACTTT. Amino acid sequence: CAISDAGTDNSPLHF.

The CDR3 DNA reads as TGTGCCAGCAGCTCGGGACTAGGGGTCGGGTCTGGCTACACCTTC. It is translated as CASSSGLGVGSGYTF. The genes are TRBV7-2 and TRBJ1-2, with TRBD1 as a possible D gene (5 bases). V was trimmed by 4 bases and J by 7 bases, leaving 19 bases between them. This CDR3 has 15 residues. Germline CDR1 is SGHTA and CDR2 is FQGNSA. Filled out from reference TRBV7-2 and TRBJ1-2, the complete variable domain reads GAGVSQSPSNKVTEKGKDVELRCDPISGHTALYWYRQSLGQGLEFLIYFQGNSAPDKSGLPSDRFSAERTGGSVSTLTIQRTQQEDSAVYLCASSSGLGVGSGYTFGSGTRLTVV.

V and J are TRBV6-2 or TRBV6-3 and TRBJ1-2; no clear D gene. Trimming removed 0 bases from V and 5 bases from J, with 19 bases in between. The CDR3 loop spans 17 amino acids. Germline V lookup: CDR1 MNHEY, CDR2 SVGEGT. The CDR3 here is CASSYSAREQIRYGYTF. The CDR3 coding sequence is TGTGCCAGCAGTTACTCGGCTAGGGAGCAAATCCGTTATGGCTACACCTTC.

The chain carries TRBV2 and TRBJ2-1; D gene uncertain. CDR3 length: 11 amino acids. Per the germline V gene, CDR1 is SNHLY and CDR2 is FYNNEI. V was pared by 3 bases and J by 5 bases, with 2 bases between. CDR3 in DNA: TGTGCCAGCAGTGAGAACAATGAGCAGTTCTTC. This encodes CASSENNEQFF.

The V gene is TRBV2, the J gene TRBJ1-1; no clear D gene. CDR1 and CDR2 from the germline V gene are SNHLY and FYNNEI. The CDR3 runs 13 residues. Trimming removed 5 bases at V and 0 bases at J, with 7 bases between. CDR3 loop: CASSKDLNTEAFF. The CDR3 bases are TGTGCCAGCAGTAAGGACCTGAACACTGAAGCTTTCTTT.

V is TRBV13 and J is TRBJ1-4; 8 bases map to TRBD1. The CDR3 spans 14 residues. Trimming at V came to 3 bases and at J to 8 bases, leaving 5 bases not matched to a gene. Germline V gene data show CDR1 as PRHDT and CDR2 as FYEKMQ (reference sequence). DNA for the CDR3: TGTGCCAGCAGCTTCGGGACAGGCGGCGAAAAACTGTTTTTT. Translating it yields CASSFGTGGEKLFF. Full variable domain (missing parts from reference TRBV13 and TRBJ1-4): AAGVIQSPRHLIKEKRETATLKCYPIPRHDTVYWYQQGPGQDPQFLISFYEKMQSDKGSIPDRFSAQQFSDYHSELNMSSLELGDSALYFCASSFGTGGEKLFFGSGTQLSVL.

The sample holds one count of this clone. This chain connects TRBV5-6 to TRBJ1-6; no firm D call. Per germline, CDR1 SGHDT and CDR2 YYEEEE. The CDR3 extends over 15 amino acids. Deletions cut 4 bases from V and 7 bases from J, with 15 bases between. The CDR3 coding sequence is TGTGCCAGCAGCCCGGACTCCAGTGGGAATTCACCCCTCCACTTT. Its translation is CASSPDSSGNSPLHF.

The V gene is TRBV27, the J gene TRBJ2-2; D uncertain. This CDR3 is 13 amino acids long. The V end was cut by 2 bases, the J end by 3 bases, with 4 bases between. CDR1 is MNHEY, CDR2 SMNVEV, per germline (reference sequence). CDR3 coding DNA: TGTGCCAGCAGTTTAGTGGACACCGGGGAGCTGTTTTTT. This gives the protein CASSLVDTGELFF.

The rearrangement joins TRBV28 to TRBJ1-5, with 9 bases lining up with TRBD1. CDR3 length: 15 residues. CDR1 is MDHEN and CDR2 is SYDVKM in the germline V gene. Germline trimming cut 6 bases from V and 6 bases from J; bases unmatched to any gene: 9. DNA of the CDR3: TGTGCCAGCAGCATACAGGGGGCGCGGGCTCAGCCCCAGCATTTT. Protein product: CASSIQGARAQPQHF.

The J gene is TRBJ2-6, the V gene TRBV30, with D possibly matching TRBD1 (6 bases). The CDR3 has 13 residues. V shed 6 bases and J shed 9 bases, with 15 bases lying between them. Looked up from germline, CDR1 is GTSNPN and CDR2 is SVGIG (reference sequence). CDR3 sequence reads: CACRRQAINVLTF. Written as DNA, the CDR3 is TGTGCCTGCCGAAGACAGGCGATCAACGTCCTGACTTTC.

The chain has TRBV28 and TRBJ2-4; 8 nucleotides agree with TRBD2. The CDR3 is 16 amino acids. With 6 bases clipped from V and 1 base from J, the junction kept 8 bases outside the gene matches. The germline gives CDR1 MDHEN, CDR2 SYDVKM. CDR3 DNA sequence: TGTGCCAGCAGCATGATTAGCGGGACCGCCAAAAACATTCAGTACTTC. Protein product: CASSMISGTAKNIQYF.

The chain links TRBV4-3 to TRBJ2-3; the D gene is possibly TRBD1 (5 bases). Trimming removed 4 bases from V and 3 bases from J, with 14 bases in between. CDR3 length equals 15 residues. Germline V gene sequence: CDR1 LGHNA, CDR2 YSLEER. This chain's CDR3 is CASSLKGVGTDTQYF. CDR3 nucleotide sequence: TGCGCCAGCAGCCTAAAAGGGGTAGGGACAGATACGCAGTATTTT.

In this sample, this clone turned up once. V is TRBV6-4 and J is TRBJ1-4; 7 positions match TRBD1. The germline CDR1 and CDR2 sequences are MRHNA and SNTAGT. The J segment lost 7 bases and the V segment lost 2 bases, leaving 7 bases of the junction unmatched. CDR3 size: 15 residues. The CDR3 coding sequence is TGTGCCAGCAGTGACCTTCGACAGGGACGTGAAAAACTGTTTTTT. As protein: CASSDLRQGREKLFF.

The rearrangement joins TRBV11-2 to TRBJ1-3; tentative D call: TRBD1 (6 bases). The CDR3 loop spans 13 amino acids. V lost 6 bases to trimming and J lost 6 bases, with 12 bases between them. The germline gives CDR1 SGHAT, CDR2 FQNNGV. This CDR3 is CASRDSSENTIYF. The CDR3 DNA reads TGTGCCAGCAGGGACAGTAGTGAAAACACCATATATTTT.

The genes are TRBV14 and TRBJ2-2; no definite D call. From germline, CDR1 is SGHDN and CDR2 FVKESK. The CDR3 sequence is 16 residues long. Trimming pared 4 bases from V and 7 bases from J, leaving 19 bases between. The CDR3 bases are TGTGCCAGCAGCCTGCGAATAGAGCCCGGTAGCGGGGAGCTGTTTTTT. Translating gives CASSLRIEPGSGELFF.

This clone was picked up one time. This sequence joins TRBV19 and TRBJ1-2; 7 positions agree with TRBD1. Germline assignment: CDR1 LNHDA and CDR2 SQIVND (reference sequence). The CDR3 is 14 residues long. With 3 bases clipped from V and 4 bases from J, the junction kept 5 bases outside the gene matches. The CDR3 reads CASSITGTVYGYTF. CDR3 coding DNA: TGTGCCAGTAGTATCACCGGGACAGTCTATGGCTACACCTTC.

V gene TRBV28 combines with J gene TRBJ1-6, with TRBD1 as a possible D gene (6 bases). This CDR3 spans 17 amino acids. V lost 6 bases to trimming and J lost 3 bases, with 18 bases between them. Germline V gene data show CDR1 as MDHEN and CDR2 as SYDVKM. The CDR3 coding sequence is TGTGCCAGCAGCTCGCCTCGACAGGCGATCTATAATTCACCCCTCCACTTT. Protein product: CASSSPRQAIYNSPLHF.